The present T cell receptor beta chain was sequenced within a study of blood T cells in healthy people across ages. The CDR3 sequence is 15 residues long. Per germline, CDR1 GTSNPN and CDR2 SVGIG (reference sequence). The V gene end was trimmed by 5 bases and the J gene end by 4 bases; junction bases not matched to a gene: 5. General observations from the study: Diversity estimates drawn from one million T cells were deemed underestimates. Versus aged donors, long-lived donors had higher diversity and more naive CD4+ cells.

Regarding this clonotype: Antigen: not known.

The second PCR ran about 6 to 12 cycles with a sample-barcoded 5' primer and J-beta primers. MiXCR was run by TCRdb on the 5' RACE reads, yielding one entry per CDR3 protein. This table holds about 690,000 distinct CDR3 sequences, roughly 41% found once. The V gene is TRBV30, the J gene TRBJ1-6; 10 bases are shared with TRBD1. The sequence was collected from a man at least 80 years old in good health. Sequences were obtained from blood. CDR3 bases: TGTGCCTGGTCGACAGGGGGCGTGTATAATTCACCCCTCCACTTT. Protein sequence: CAWSTGGVYNSPLHF.